The rows below give T cell receptor beta chains drawn from one sample of a study of PD-1 blockade in classical Hodgkin lymphoma. Method: immunoSEQ multiplex PCR; TCRdb's copy keeps in-frame clones and lacks some. The sample records about 89,000 clones, about nine tenths being singletons. Sequencing used peripheral blood mononuclear cells (PBMCs), obtained before the fourth cycle of nivolumab. Receptor source: a human donor with classical Hodgkin lymphoma. Each CDR3 is given with its conserved first and last residue. A D gene is named only where the DNA matches it firmly.

v_gene	j_gene	d_gene	CDR3aa
TRBV9	TRBJ1-1	NA	CASSPAGVPNTEAFF
TRBV19	TRBJ1-5	NA	CASSIVGGLGNQPQHF
TRBV7-2	TRBJ2-7	TRBD1	CASTGTGGFYEQYF
TRBV18	TRBJ2-7	NA	CASSPTGNEQYF
TRBV28	TRBJ1-2	TRBD1	CASSPTPGQFLLRYGYTF
TRBV7-9	TRBJ1-2	NA	CASSGNLRPGYGYTF
TRBV7-9	TRBJ1-1	NA	CASRHLAWTPLNTEAFF
TRBV9	TRBJ2-4	NA	CASSVRELAKNIQYF
TRBV7-2	TRBJ2-3	NA	CASKGEGYPQYF
TRBV15	TRBJ1-1	TRBD1	CATSRDVVGRGSNTEAFF
TRBV7-3	TRBJ2-2	TRBD2	CASSLRLASNTGELFF
TRBV7-8	TRBJ2-7	NA	CASSFSSYEQYF
TRBV5-4	TRBJ1-1	TRBD1	CASVPGGQNTEAFF
TRBV7-8	TRBJ2-5	NA	CASSLPFFTAYQETQYF
TRBV5-6	TRBJ1-5	NA	CASSFSQPNQPQHF
TRBV10-2	TRBJ1-3	NA	CASEGGDYYSGNTIYF
TRBV29-1	TRBJ2-6	TRBD1	CSVPGGQGASGANVLTF
TRBV29-1	TRBJ2-7	NA	CSVEMAYEQYF
TRBV18	TRBJ1-4	NA	CASSPLQEPNEKLFF
TRBV19	TRBJ2-5	NA	CASSMDSYQETQYF
TRBV5-1	TRBJ2-7	NA	CASSSGSSPGVYEQYF
TRBV7-8	TRBJ1-1	TRBD1	CASSSWTGKNTEAFF
TRBV27	TRBJ2-3	NA	CASSLGPVGTDTQYF
TRBV27	TRBJ1-5	NA	CATGGTGWGGNQPQHF
TRBV18	TRBJ1-3	TRBD1	CASSLSTLDRDRNTIYF
TRBV19	TRBJ2-3	NA	CASSMQGTTGTQYF
TRBV9	TRBJ2-3	NA	CASSFSDGADTQYF
TRBV5-1	TRBJ1-1	NA	CASSLANQANTEAFF
TRBV27	TRBJ2-7	TRBD1	CASNPRPLGQGAYEQYF